The rows below give T cell receptor beta chains drawn from one sample of a study of blood T cells in healthy people across ages. TCRdb reanalysed the 5' RACE reads using MiXCR and keeps one entry per CDR3 protein. The table has 1.8 million or so distinct CDR3 sequences, around 42% seen once. The sample taken for sequencing was blood. Source of these receptors: a human donor in good health. CDR3s include the opening cysteine and the closing phenylalanine or tryptophan. Clone size appears in some rows only: once, few, many, or a class for an expanded clone.

abundance: few
v_gene: TRBV29-1
j_gene: TRBJ2-5
CDR3aa: CSAGEDGETQYF

abundance: few
v_gene: TRBV4-3
j_gene: TRBJ2-7
CDR3aa: CASSQLDGRAPYEQYF

abundance: -
v_gene: TRBV7-3
j_gene: TRBJ2-2
CDR3aa: CASSPLLPGLAGGQTGELFF

abundance: few
v_gene: TRBV4-3
j_gene: TRBJ2-3
CDR3aa: CASSRLDRVADTQYF

abundance: few
v_gene: TRBV6-5
j_gene: TRBJ1-1
CDR3aa: CASSYSKAWGTEAFF

abundance: few
v_gene: TRBV9
j_gene: TRBJ1-2
CDR3aa: CASSVATGGTDSPDGYTF

abundance: -
v_gene: TRBV9
j_gene: TRBJ1-5
CDR3aa: CASSVGGRADQPQHF

abundance: -
v_gene: TRBV28
j_gene: TRBJ1-5
CDR3aa: CARSPDRGSNQPQHF

abundance: -
v_gene: TRBV20-1
j_gene: TRBJ1-2
CDR3aa: CSASSPGANYGYTF

abundance: -
v_gene: TRBV20-1
j_gene: TRBJ2-7
CDR3aa: CSASRNSVEQYF

abundance: -
v_gene: TRBV6-1
j_gene: TRBJ1-1
CDR3aa: CASSELVTEAFF

abundance: many
v_gene: TRBV14
j_gene: TRBJ1-2
CDR3aa: CASSRQGWAYYGYTF

abundance: -
v_gene: TRBV7-9
j_gene: TRBJ1-1
CDR3aa: CASSWGMVNTEAFF

abundance: -
v_gene: TRBV7-8
j_gene: TRBJ2-3
CDR3aa: CASSFSIAASTDTQYF

abundance: few
v_gene: TRBV27
j_gene: TRBJ1-2
CDR3aa: CASSLGRGLSPHGYTF

abundance: few
v_gene: TRBV7-6
j_gene: TRBJ2-7
CDR3aa: CASSTYLGLAGIEQYF

abundance: -
v_gene: TRBV29-1
j_gene: TRBJ2-7
CDR3aa: CSVTQGGVYEQYF

abundance: -
v_gene: TRBV20-1
j_gene: TRBJ2-4
CDR3aa: CSARKTGGNIQYF

abundance: -
v_gene: TRBV29-1
j_gene: TRBJ2-6
CDR3aa: CSVEGLGGSGANVLTF

abundance: -
v_gene: TRBV20-1
j_gene: TRBJ2-3
CDR3aa: CSASDWPEVKQYF

abundance: -
v_gene: TRBV7-2
j_gene: TRBJ2-1
CDR3aa: CASSSVNRDEQFF

abundance: once
v_gene: TRBV4-1
j_gene: TRBJ1-6
CDR3aa: CASSQDQGGAGSPLHF

abundance: -
v_gene: TRBV9
j_gene: TRBJ1-1
CDR3aa: CASSVRGTATTEAFF

abundance: once
v_gene: TRBV7-2
j_gene: TRBJ2-1
CDR3aa: CASSLGVWGRGAILNVQFF

abundance: -
v_gene: TRBV5-1
j_gene: TRBJ1-2
CDR3aa: CASSLGGEQGYGYTF

abundance: -
v_gene: TRBV5-1
j_gene: -
CDR3aa: CAGSLFSPMGEQYF

abundance: few
v_gene: TRBV20-1
j_gene: TRBJ2-1
CDR3aa: CSAREPRRDTDNEQFF

abundance: -
v_gene: TRBV3-1
j_gene: TRBJ1-2
CDR3aa: CASSQVAGVGYTF

abundance: -
v_gene: TRBV3-1
j_gene: TRBJ2-1
CDR3aa: CASSHQLAGSSYNEQFF

abundance: many
v_gene: TRBV6-5
j_gene: TRBJ2-5
CDR3aa: CASSYSLAGYQETQYF

abundance: few
v_gene: TRBV4-1
j_gene: TRBJ2-1
CDR3aa: CASSQVKGTGSNEQFF

abundance: many
v_gene: TRBV4-1
j_gene: TRBJ1-6
CDR3aa: CASSPTGARNSPLHF

abundance: -
v_gene: TRBV12-3/TRBV12-4
j_gene: TRBJ1-6
CDR3aa: CASSPTPHSPLHF

abundance: few
v_gene: TRBV29-1
j_gene: TRBJ1-1
CDR3aa: CSALILAGGTEAFF

abundance: -
v_gene: TRBV20-1
j_gene: TRBJ2-3
CDR3aa: CSAAVPGRLFAQYF

abundance: few
v_gene: TRBV4-3
j_gene: TRBJ1-1
CDR3aa: CASSHQTGMNTEAFF

abundance: -
v_gene: TRBV12-3/TRBV12-4
j_gene: TRBJ1-5
CDR3aa: CASSLAAGGGVQPQHF

abundance: -
v_gene: TRBV2
j_gene: TRBJ1-3
CDR3aa: CASSAHGGNTIYF

abundance: -
v_gene: TRBV4-2
j_gene: TRBJ2-5
CDR3aa: CASSQSPVDRYQETQYF